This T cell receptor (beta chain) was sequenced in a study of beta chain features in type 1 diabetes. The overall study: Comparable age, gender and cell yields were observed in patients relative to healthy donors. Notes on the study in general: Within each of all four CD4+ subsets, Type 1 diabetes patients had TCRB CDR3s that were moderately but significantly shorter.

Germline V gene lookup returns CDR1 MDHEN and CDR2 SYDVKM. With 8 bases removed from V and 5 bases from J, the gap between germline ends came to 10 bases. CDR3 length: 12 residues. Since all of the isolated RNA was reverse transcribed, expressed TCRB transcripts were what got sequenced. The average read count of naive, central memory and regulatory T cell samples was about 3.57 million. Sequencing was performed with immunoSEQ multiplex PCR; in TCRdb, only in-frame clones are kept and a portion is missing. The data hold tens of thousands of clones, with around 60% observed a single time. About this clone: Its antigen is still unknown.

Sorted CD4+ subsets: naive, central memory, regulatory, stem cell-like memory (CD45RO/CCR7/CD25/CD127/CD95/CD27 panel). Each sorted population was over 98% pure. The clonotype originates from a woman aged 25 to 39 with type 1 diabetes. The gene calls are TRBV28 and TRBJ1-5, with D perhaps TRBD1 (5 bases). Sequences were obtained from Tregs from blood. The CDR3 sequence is CASRTNYQPQHF. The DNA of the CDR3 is TGTGCCAGCCGGACAAATTATCAGCCCCAGCATTTT.